This passage covers 27 T cell receptor beta chains from one sample sequenced in a study of T cells in Graves' hyperthyroidism and ophthalmopathy. Authors of the study amplified TCR beta CDR3 regions from RNA transcripts. With the HTBI primer set, the TCR CDR3 went through a first round of RT-PCR. TCRdb processed the multiplex PCR reads anew with MiXCR; each CDR3 protein has one entry. In the table there are 400,000 to 550,000 distinct CDR3 sequences, under 15% of which are singletons. The sample taken for sequencing was blood. The source of these receptors is a woman aged 18-35 years with Graves' hyperthyroidism.

This clonotype was seen many times. The genes are TRBV12-3 or TRBV12-4 and TRBJ2-4; 11 bases agree with TRBD2. The length of the CDR3 is 15 residues. Trimming cost V 6 bases and J 5 bases; bases outside gene matches: 6. Here the CDR3 DNA reads TGTGCCAGCAGCCCACTAGCGGGAGTCCAAAACATTCAGTACTTC. Its translation is CASSPLAGVQNIQYF.

J is TRBJ2-3 and V is TRBV29-1; TRBD2 aligns across 14 bases. V lost 3 bases, J lost 5 bases, and 10 bases stayed unmatched. CDR1 is SQVTM and CDR2 is ANQGSEA in the germline V gene. The CDR3 has 17 amino acids. CDR3 sequence (DNA): TGCAGCGTTGAGGTCGTGGGACTAGCGGGAGTAAGAGATACGCAGTATTTT. Protein sequence: CSVEVVGLAGVRDTQYF.

This clonotype was detected ten times or more. J is TRBJ2-3 and V is TRBV29-1; possibly TRBD2 for D (6 bases). The CDR3 is made up of 15 amino acids. Germline loops: CDR1 SQVTM, CDR2 ANQGSEA. V lost 0 bases, J lost 8 bases, and 18 bases lay in between. The CDR3: CSVEEASWGDGTQYF. The DNA for the CDR3 is TGCAGCGTTGAAGAGGCTAGCTGGGGGGATGGTACGCAGTATTTT.

Only one count was recorded for this clonotype. The chain uses TRBV6-1 and TRBJ1-2; 9 bases are a match to TRBD1. Germline CDR1 MNHNS, CDR2 SASEGT. CDR3 size: 15 residues. The J segment lost 4 bases and the V segment lost 8 bases, leaving 11 bases of the junction unmatched. The chain's CDR3 is CASRLGQGSGYGYTF. CDR3 nucleotide sequence: TGTGCCAGCCGGCTCGGACAGGGGTCGGGCTATGGCTACACCTTC.

This clonotype was detected ten times or more. The rearrangement links TRBV7-9 to TRBJ2-7; 9 bases line up with TRBD2. The CDR3 is 15 amino acids. Germline CDR1 and CDR2: SEHNR and FQNEAQ (reference sequence). Trimming at V came to 5 bases and at J to 0 bases, leaving 5 bases not matched to a gene. The CDR3 DNA is TGTGCCAGCAGCCAAGCGGGAGGTCCCTCCTACGAGCAGTACTTC. Encoded protein: CASSQAGGPSYEQYF.

CDR3 loop: CASSFGSGSGNTIYF. The CDR3 nucleotides read TGTGCCAGCAGCTTTGGTTCCGGTTCTGGAAACACCATATATTTT. This sequence joins TRBV7-2 and TRBJ1-3; no firm D call. The V end was cut by 3 bases, the J end by 1 base, with 10 bases between. The CDR3 sequence is 15 residues long. Germline V lookup: CDR1 SGHTA, CDR2 FQGNSA.

This clonotype was detected ten times or more. The chain combines TRBV6-5 with TRBJ1-2, with D tentatively TRBD1 (5 bases). CDR1 and CDR2 from the germline V gene are MNHEY and SVGAGI. This CDR3 contains 13 residues. V dropped 2 bases and J dropped 7 bases, with 11 bases sitting between them. The DNA of the CDR3 is TGTGCCAGCAGTTACGGGGCAGTCGGTGGCTACACCTTC. It encodes CASSYGAVGGYTF.

In this sample, this clonotype turned up many times. V and J are TRBV2 and TRBJ2-5, with D perhaps matching TRBD2 (6 bases). The CDR3 has 13 amino acids. Trimming took 6 bases from V and 3 from J, leaving 11 bases between them. Per germline, CDR1 SNHLY and CDR2 FYNNEI. The CDR3 is CASRAGTEETQYF. DNA for the CDR3: TGTGCCAGCAGGGCCGGGACTGAAGAGACCCAGTACTTC.

This clonotype was counted many times. The rearrangement links TRBV6-1 to TRBJ2-1, with TRBD2 identical over 11 bases. With 8 bases clipped from V and 7 bases from J, the junction kept 10 bases outside the gene matches. The germline CDR1 and CDR2 sequences are MNHNS and SASEGT. This CDR3 is built from 15 residues. CDR3 nucleotide sequence: TGTGCCAGCTTAAAAACTAGCGGGAGTCTGAATGAGCAGTTCTTC. The encoded protein is CASLKTSGSLNEQFF.

This clonotype was seen more than once but under ten times. This chain links TRBV4-1 with TRBJ2-3; TRBD2 might be the D (5 bases). This CDR3 has 13 amino acids. Trimming shortened V by 4 bases and J by 5 bases, and 10 bases separated the two germline ends. Germline lookup yields CDR1 MGHRA and CDR2 YSYEKL. The DNA of the CDR3 is TGCGCCAGCAGCCGTCCCGAGGGAGATACGCAGTATTTT. Protein: CASSRPEGDTQYF.

The J gene is TRBJ2-1, the V gene TRBV4-1; unclear D gene. There are 14 residues in the CDR3. V shed 1 base and J shed 10 bases, with 14 bases lying between them. The germline gives CDR1 MGHRA, CDR2 YSYEKL. The CDR3: CASSQAQGSIEQFF. CDR3 coding DNA: TGCGCCAGCAGCCAAGCGCAAGGGTCCATAGAGCAGTTCTTC.

About this clonotype itself: One end of the junction does not line up with germline, which may come from a read error. The gene calls are TRBV6-1 and TRBJ2-6, with D uncertain. The germline V gene encodes CDR1 MNHNS and CDR2 SASEGT. CDR3 size: 15 residues. The CDR3, as DNA: TGTGCCAGCAGTGAATATCTCTCTGGGTCCAACGTCCTGACTTTC. Encoded protein: CASSEYLSGSNVLTF.

This clonotype was recorded at least ten times. The rearrangement uses TRBV28 and TRBJ1-2, with TRBD1 matching 7 bases. The CDR3 length is 14 residues. Germline CDR1 is MDHEN and CDR2 is SYDVKM. V dropped 1 base and J dropped 7; count of bases not matched to a gene: 6. CDR3 in amino acids: CASSLLEGAGGYTF. The CDR3 DNA follows: TGTGCCAGCAGTTTATTGGAGGGGGCGGGTGGCTACACCTTC.

The V call is TRBV6-8, the J call TRBJ2-1; TRBD1 matches 12 bases. The germline V gene encodes CDR1 MNHGY and CDR2 SAAAGT. This CDR3 has 15 residues. Trimming removed 9 bases from V and 7 bases from J; junction bases left unmatched: 10. The DNA for the CDR3 is TGTGCCAGTTGGGTTATGGGACAGGGGGCAAATGAGCAGTTCTTC. Amino acid sequence: CASWVMGQGANEQFF.

The CDR3 protein is CSVAPDVLASSGANVLTF. CDR3 bases: TGCAGCGTTGCCCCGGACGTACTAGCGTCCTCTGGGGCCAACGTCCTGACTTTC. The chain couples TRBV29-1 to TRBJ2-6, with 7 nucleotides matching TRBD2. The CDR3 runs 18 residues. Germline V gene data show CDR1 as SQVTM and CDR2 as ANQGSEA. The trim removed 4 bases at V and 0 bases at J, leaving 12 bases unmatched.

The V call is TRBV5-1, the J call TRBJ2-6, with 9 nucleotides matching TRBD1. The CDR3 contains 18 residues. V was clipped by 0 bases and J by 0 bases; unmatched bases: 4. In germline, CDR1 is SGHRS, CDR2 YFSETQ. CDR3 amino acids: CASSLGQGGSSGANVLTF. CDR3 DNA: TGCGCCAGCAGCTTGGGACAGGGGGGGTCCTCTGGGGCCAACGTCCTGACTTTC.

The J gene is TRBJ1-5, the V gene TRBV12-5; D is uncertain. The CDR3 is 15 residues long. V lost 2 bases and J 1 base, leaving 9 bases between the germline ends. Germline CDR1 and CDR2: LGHNT and FRNRAP. This CDR3 is CASGLSSWSNQPQHF. Here the CDR3 DNA reads TGTGCTAGTGGTTTGTCCAGCTGGAGCAATCAGCCCCAGCATTTT.

This clonotype occurred many times. The V and J genes are TRBV30 and TRBJ1-2; D not resolved. CDR3 length: 15 residues. Trimming removed 0 bases at V and 0 bases at J, with 11 bases between. The germline V gene encodes CDR1 GTSNPN and CDR2 SVGIG (reference sequence). DNA for the CDR3: TGTGCCTGGAGTGTACATCGCAGAGCTAACTATGGCTACACCTTC. Its protein is CAWSVHRRANYGYTF.

This clonotype is judged medium-sized (0.01 to 0.1%). The chain uses TRBV2 and TRBJ1-2; D remains unclear. The V gene lost 2 bases and the J gene lost 5 bases, with 9 bases spanning the gap. Germline V CDR1 and CDR2: SNHLY, FYNNEI. This CDR3 has 13 residues. CDR3 loop: CASSERAVYGYTF. CDR3 nucleotide sequence: TGTGCCAGCAGTGAACGGGCAGTTTATGGCTACACCTTC.

This clonotype was detected a few times. J is TRBJ2-2 and V is TRBV19, with TRBD2 identical over 14 bases. The CDR3 is 19 amino acids. V shed 3 bases and J 3 bases; nucleotides not matched to a gene: 9. Germline-derived CDR1 and CDR2 are LNHDA and SQIVND (reference sequence). The CDR3 sequence: CASSILILGLAGDTGELFF. The CDR3 DNA follows: TGTGCCAGTAGTATTCTTATTCTGGGACTAGCGGGAGACACCGGGGAGCTGTTTTTT.

This clonotype was counted between two and nine times. The gene calls are TRBV6-2 or TRBV6-3 and TRBJ2-7; perhaps TRBD2 as D (5 bases). Germline lookup yields CDR1 MNHEY and CDR2 SVGEGT. Trimming took 6 bases from V and 3 from J, leaving 21 bases between them. This CDR3 has 16 amino acids. CDR3 amino acids: CASRTGPSGINYEQYF. CDR3 bases: TGTGCCAGCAGAACCGGCCCCAGCGGAATAAACTACGAGCAGTACTTC.

This clonotype was picked up many times. The chain joins TRBV20-1 to TRBJ2-1, with 10 bases lining up with TRBD2. The CDR3 spans 15 residues. V lost 2 bases and J lost 3; bases outside the gene matches: 4. Germline loops: CDR1 DFQATT, CDR2 SNEGSKA (reference sequence). The CDR3 DNA sequence: TGCAGTGCTAGACCCCTAGCGGGGGTCTACAATGAGCAGTTCTTC. Amino acids: CSARPLAGVYNEQFF.

This clonotype was seen many times. The chain recombines TRBV12-3 or TRBV12-4 with TRBJ1-3, with TRBD1 as a possible D gene (6 bases). V was trimmed by 6 bases and J by 2 bases, leaving 14 bases between them. The CDR3 is 15 residues long. The CDR3 nucleotides are TGTGCCAGCAGCTCACCAGGGGCGGCTGGAAACACCATATATTTT. Encoded protein: CASSSPGAAGNTIYF.

Of note for this clonotype: A much bigger clone sits one base away, suggesting this may be a read error. This chain joins TRBV5-1 and TRBJ1-1, with D possibly TRBD1 on 5 matching bases. CDR3 length equals 16 residues. Looked up from germline, CDR1 is SGHRS and CDR2 is YFSETQ. The CDR3 nucleotides are TGCGCCAGCAGCCCGACCGTGCTTAGGATGGACACTGATGCTTTCTTT. Translation: CASSPTVLRMDTDAFF.

This chain joins TRBV3-1 and TRBJ2-7; D not certain. Trimming removed 2 bases at V and 2 bases at J, with 7 bases between. Germline CDR1 is LGHDT and CDR2 is YNNKEL (reference sequence). CDR3 length: 13 residues. CDR3 nucleotide sequence: TGTGCCAGCAGCCAAAACCCCACCTACGAGCAGTACGTC. Encoded protein: CASSQNPTYEQYV.

There are many counts of this clonotype. CDR3 residues: CASSSGLAHDNEQFF. Written as DNA, the CDR3 is TGTGCCAGCAGCTCCGGACTAGCGCACGACAATGAGCAGTTCTTC. The V gene is TRBV7-8, the J gene TRBJ2-1, with 9 bases that match TRBD2. Germline V CDR1 and CDR2: SGHVS, FQNEAQ. The CDR3 length is 15 residues. With 4 bases clipped from V and 5 bases from J, the junction kept 6 bases outside the gene matches.

This clonotype was seen only a few times. V usage is TRBV20-1 and J usage is TRBJ2-7; the D gene could be TRBD1 or TRBD2 (5 bases each). Trimming pared 7 bases from V and 3 bases from J, leaving 16 bases between. Germline V gives CDR1 DFQATT, CDR2 SNEGSKA (reference sequence). This CDR3 contains 13 residues. CDR3 residues: CSVTGPRGYEQYF. Here the CDR3 DNA reads TGCAGTGTTACAGGCCCCCGGGGCTACGAGCAGTACTTC.